The entry below gives a single T cell receptor beta chain sequence along with its context. Treatment reported: oral pan-JAK inhibitor, 5-10 mg twice daily. Punch biopsies of lesional scalp, plus peripheral blood, were taken from alopecia areata patients. The sample originates from a study of CD8+ T cells in alopecia areata. Germline lookup yields CDR1 SGHDT and CDR2 YYEEEE. The CDR3 runs to 14 residues. V gave up 7 bases and J gave up 5 bases, with 18 bases separating them. RNA extraction and reverse transcription yielded cDNA as sequencing template. Assay: immunoSEQ multiplex PCR; the TCRdb copy retains only in-frame clones and omits some. Of thousands of clones in the sample, roughly 61% are singletons; the top ten hold 8.5% to 9.5%.

The receptor was isolated from a human donor with alopecia areata. The starting material was skin, obtained around week 30, from a patient treated with tofacitinib. The chain joins TRBV5-6 to TRBJ1-1; D not resolved. The CDR3, as DNA: TGTGCCAGCGTTAGGTTGGAGGTACGGACTGAAGCTTTCTTT. Its translation: CASVRLEVRTEAFF. Supplemented by reference TRBV5-6 and TRBJ1-1, the full variable domain reads DAGVTQSPTHLIKTRGQQVTLRCSPKSGHDTVSWYQQALGQGPQFIFQYYEEEERQRGNFPDRFSGHQFPNYSSELNVNALLLGDSALYLCASVRLEVRTEAFFGQGTRLTVV.